This T cell receptor (beta chain) was captured in a study of shared clonotypes between healthy human individuals. Clones were sequenced by immunoSEQ multiplex PCR, and TCRdb holds only the in-frame ones, with some missing. This sample has 550,000 to 650,000 clones, with approximately 96% found just once. The table lists this clone with a count of one. Naive CD8 cells, CD45RO-negative and positively selected for CCR7, excluded terminally differentiated effector memory CD45RA+ cells. The study drew all its donors from Caucasian adults living in Nashville, Tennessee. V trimming: 10 bases; J trimming: 4 bases; junction bases outside the gene matches: 2. Germline lookup yields CDR1 MDHEN and CDR2 SYDVKM. The CDR3 runs to 12 residues.

The chain employs TRBV28 and TRBJ2-1, with 9 bases that match TRBD1. The sequenced material came from naive CD8+ T cells sorted from blood. The receptor's source is a woman younger than 45 in good health. As DNA, the CDR3 is TGTGCCACCGGGACAGGGTACAATGAGCAGTTCTTC. Its protein is CATGTGYNEQFF.